These 19 T cell receptor beta chains originate from one sample sequenced in a study of Graves' ophthalmopathy and Graves' hyperthyroidism listed by TCRdb under 2018. This sample was sequenced with an Illumina HiSeq 2000. TCR beta CDR3 regions were amplified from RNA transcripts for repertoire sequencing. A first-round RT-PCR used HTBI primers with the Qiagen OneStep RT-PCR kit, followed by a second-round multiplex PCR, size selection and purification. The raw public reads went through TCRdb reprocessing: fastp at Q25, MiXCR clone calling, in-frame beta chains kept. Each CDR3 protein gets just one entry, which takes the most common genes and DNA from the rows behind it. The sample has roughly 1.1 million distinct CDR3 sequences on record, less than 45% of them singletons. The ten largest clones add up to 11% of the sample. Specimen: peripheral blood or thyroid tissue (not recorded which). Source of these receptors: an adult man with Graves' hyperthyroidism.

V gene TRBV20-1 combines with J gene TRBJ1-2, with D perhaps matching TRBD1 (5 bases). Trimming shortened V by 6 bases and J by 9 bases, and 17 bases separated the two germline ends. The CDR3 extends over 12 amino acids. From germline, CDR1 is DFQATT and CDR2 SNEGSKA (reference sequence). CDR3 DNA: TGCAGTGCCATTGGGACGGGCAATAGCTACACCTTC. Translated: CSAIGTGNSYTF.

This clonotype came up once. This chain uses TRBV24-1 with TRBJ1-1; the D gene is possibly TRBD1 (6 bases). Between the trimmed V and J ends, which lost 4 bases and 0 bases, there was a span of 11 bases. CDR1 KGHDR and CDR2 SFDVKD come from the germline V gene. This CDR3 comprises 15 residues. The CDR3 DNA reads as TGTGCCACCAGTGAACAGGGCGGCATGAACACTGAAGCTTTCTTT. Translated: CATSEQGGMNTEAFF.

Comment on this clonotype: The conserved phenylalanine or tryptophan normally closing the CDR3 is absent here, so this likely arose from a read error. The genes are TRBV10-3 and TRBJ2-7, with 7 bases lining up with TRBD1. Unmatched junction bases numbered 12, after V lost 10 bases and J lost 3 bases. There are 14 residues in the CDR3. Per germline, CDR1 ENHRY and CDR2 SYGVKD. The CDR3 reads CASKTGLSGYEQYL. CDR3 bases: TGTGCCAGCAAGACAGGGCTGTCCGGCTACGAGCAGTACCTC.

This clonotype was detected ten times or more. The V gene is TRBV7-9, the J gene TRBJ2-7; D tentatively fits TRBD1 or TRBD2 (6 bases each). V lost 5 bases and J 3 bases, leaving 14 bases between the germline ends. CDR1 is SEHNR, CDR2 FQNEAQ, per germline (reference sequence). This CDR3 is built from 14 residues. The CDR3 reads CASSRGQGIYEQYF. CDR3 coding DNA: TGTGCCAGCAGCCGGGGGCAGGGGATCTACGAGCAGTACTTC.

The rearrangement joins TRBV2 to TRBJ1-6; D is perhaps TRBD1 (6 bases). The CDR3 has 14 amino acids. V shed 7 bases and J shed 11 bases, with 18 bases lying between them. CDR1 and CDR2 (germline): SNHLY, FYNNEI. Here the CDR3 DNA reads TGTGCCAGCACCGAATTGCAGGGGAGGACACCCCTCCACTTT. Translation: CASTELQGRTPLHF.

V and J are TRBV7-2 and TRBJ2-7; 9 nucleotides align to TRBD1. CDR3 length: 12 residues. After removal of 5 bases from V and 6 bases from J, the junction contained 2 bases not matched to a gene. The germline CDR1 and CDR2 sequences are SGHTA and FQGNSA. CDR3: CASSIQGAEQYF. CDR3 DNA sequence: TGTGCCAGCAGCATACAGGGGGCCGAGCAGTACTTC. The variable domain in full, completed from reference TRBV7-2 and TRBJ2-7, reads GAGVSQSPSNKVTEKGKDVELRCDPISGHTALYWYRQSLGQGLEFLIYFQGNSAPDKSGLPSDRFSAERTGGSVSTLTIQRTQQEDSAVYLCASSIQGAEQYFGPGTRLTVT.

The CDR3 DNA reads as TGTGCCAGCAGTTTAGCGGGGCGGATTCGACCCTACGAGCAGTACTTC. This encodes CASSLAGRIRPYEQYF. The V gene is TRBV12-3 or TRBV12-4, the J gene TRBJ2-7; perhaps TRBD1 as D (5 bases). Trimming left V 0 bases short and J 2 bases short, with 14 bases between. The CDR3 loop spans 16 amino acids.

In this sample, this clonotype turned up many times. This chain joins TRBV6-5 and TRBJ2-5; D might be TRBD2 (5 bases). The CDR3 is 13 amino acids. Trimming removed 2 bases from V and 4 bases from J, with 8 bases in between. From germline, CDR1 is MNHEY and CDR2 SVGAGI. The DNA of the CDR3 is TGTGCCAGCAGTTACGGGCGGGCAGAGACCCAGTACTTC. This codes for CASSYGRAETQYF.

The chain carries TRBV15 and TRBJ1-4; a possible D gene is TRBD1 (6 bases). CDR1 is LNHNV and CDR2 is YYDKDF in the germline V gene (reference sequence). The CDR3 consists of 15 residues. Deletions cut 3 bases from V and 4 bases from J, with 12 bases between. The CDR3 region is CATSRGGGNNEKLFF. DNA of the CDR3: TGTGCCACCAGCAGGGGGGGCGGAAATAATGAAAAACTGTTTTTT.

This clonotype has at least ten counts. Compared with germline, one end of the junction differs, possibly owing to a read error. The V call is TRBV19, the J call TRBJ2-7; D may be TRBD1 or TRBD2 (5 bases each). CDR3 length equals 13 residues. Germline V gives CDR1 LNHDA, CDR2 SQIVND (reference sequence). DNA of the CDR3: TGTGCCAGCAGTACCGGGACCTCCTACGAGCAGTACTTC. This gives the protein CASSTGTSYEQYF.

This clonotype was observed at least ten times. V gene TRBV9 combines with J gene TRBJ1-4; 10 nucleotides agree with TRBD1. The CDR3 is 16 amino acids. Germline V CDR1 and CDR2: SGDLS, YYNGEE. Trimming cost V 3 bases and J 5 bases; bases outside gene matches: 7. The CDR3 DNA sequence: TGTGCCAGCAGCGGTGGCCCGGGACAGGGGAATGAAAAACTGTTTTTT. Translation gives CASSGGPGQGNEKLFF.

This clonotype was counted only a few times. A read error may be the cause here, since a much bigger clone is one base away. The chain joins TRBV5-4 to TRBJ2-7; no firm D call. Germline-derived CDR1 and CDR2 are SGHNT and YYREEE (reference sequence). The CDR3 covers 13 residues. V was trimmed by 10 bases and J by 2 bases, leaving 16 bases between them. The CDR3, as DNA: TGTGCCGCCGCCCCGCCGAGCCCCTACGAGCAGTACTTC. Translating it yields CAAAPPSPYEQYF. Full variable domain (missing parts from reference TRBV5-4 and TRBJ2-7): ETGVTQSPTHLIKTRGQQVTLRCSSQSGHNTVSWYQQALGQGPQFIFQYYREEENGRGNFPPRFSGLQFPNYSSELNVNALELDDSALYLCAAAPPSPYEQYFGPGTRLTVT.

At least ten counts were recorded for this clonotype. The genes are TRBV14 and TRBJ2-7; D unresolved. CDR1 SGHDN and CDR2 FVKESK come from the germline V gene. The CDR3 totals 15 residues. V was pared by 1 base and J by 1 base, with 11 bases between. CDR3 bases: TGTGCCAGCAGCCAAGTAGGCACGCGGTCCTACGAGCAGTACTTC. Encoded protein: CASSQVGTRSYEQYF. Variable domain in full (rest from reference TRBV14 and TRBJ2-7): EAGVTQFPSHSVIEKGQTVTLRCDPISGHDNLYWYRRVMGKEIKFLLHFVKESKQDESGMPNNRFLAERTGGTYSTLKVQPAELEDSGVYFCASSQVGTRSYEQYFGPGTRLTVT.

This clonotype has at least ten counts. The gene calls are TRBV7-2 and TRBJ1-5; D gene ambiguous. Between the trimmed V and J ends, which lost 3 bases and 7 bases, there was a span of 13 bases. The CDR3 extends over 14 amino acids. Germline assignment: CDR1 SGHTA and CDR2 FQGNSA. The CDR3: CASSFCFGRQPQHF. CDR3 DNA sequence: TGTGCCAGCAGCTTCTGTTTCGGAAGGCAGCCCCAGCATTTT.

This clonotype was counted ten times or more. The chain recombines TRBV7-6 with TRBJ2-2, with 9 bases aligning to TRBD1. This CDR3 region has 17 residues. CDR1 is SGHVS, CDR2 FNYEAQ, per germline. V lost 5 bases and J lost 4; bases outside the gene matches: 11. The CDR3: CASSPKQGALPTGELFF. The CDR3 nucleotides are TGTGCCAGCAGCCCGAAACAGGGGGCGCTTCCCACCGGGGAGCTGTTTTTT.

This clonotype was detected ten times or more. This chain links TRBV20-1 with TRBJ2-7, with TRBD2 matching over 12 bases. CDR1 is DFQATT and CDR2 is SNEGSKA in the germline V gene (reference sequence). The J segment lost 4 bases and the V segment lost 6 bases, leaving 10 bases of the junction unmatched. The CDR3 is 15 residues long. CDR3 sequence reads: CSARGLAGYNYEQYF. CDR3 sequence (DNA): TGCAGTGCCCGAGGACTAGCGGGATACAATTACGAGCAGTACTTC.

This clonotype was observed a few times. The genes are TRBV4-1 and TRBJ1-5, with D possibly being TRBD1 (6 bases). Germline CDR1 and CDR2: MGHRA and YSYEKL. This CDR3 has 17 amino acids. V shed 0 bases and J shed 2 bases, with 14 bases lying between them. The CDR3 protein is CASSQEGWGARNQPQHF. The CDR3, as DNA: TGCGCCAGCAGCCAAGAAGGGTGGGGGGCGCGCAATCAGCCCCAGCATTTT.

This clonotype was seen at least ten times. The gene calls are TRBV10-3 and TRBJ1-1, with a weak D call TRBD1 (5 bases). V lost 10 bases to trimming and J lost 1 base, with 16 bases between them. CDR1 is ENHRY and CDR2 is SYGVKD in the germline V gene. The CDR3 is 14 residues long. CDR3 DNA: TGTGCCACCTCCGACCTGGGGGGGAACACTGAAGCTTTCTTT. Translation: CATSDLGGNTEAFF.

This chain connects TRBV7-9 to TRBJ2-3; 7 positions agree with TRBD2. Looked up from germline, CDR1 is SEHNR and CDR2 is FQNEAQ (reference sequence). Unmatched junction bases numbered 11, after V lost 4 bases and J lost 1 base. There are 17 residues in the CDR3. CDR3 loop: CASSSPPGLIRTDTQYF. CDR3 bases: TGTGCCAGCAGCTCCCCCCCGGGACTAATCCGCACAGATACGCAGTATTTT.